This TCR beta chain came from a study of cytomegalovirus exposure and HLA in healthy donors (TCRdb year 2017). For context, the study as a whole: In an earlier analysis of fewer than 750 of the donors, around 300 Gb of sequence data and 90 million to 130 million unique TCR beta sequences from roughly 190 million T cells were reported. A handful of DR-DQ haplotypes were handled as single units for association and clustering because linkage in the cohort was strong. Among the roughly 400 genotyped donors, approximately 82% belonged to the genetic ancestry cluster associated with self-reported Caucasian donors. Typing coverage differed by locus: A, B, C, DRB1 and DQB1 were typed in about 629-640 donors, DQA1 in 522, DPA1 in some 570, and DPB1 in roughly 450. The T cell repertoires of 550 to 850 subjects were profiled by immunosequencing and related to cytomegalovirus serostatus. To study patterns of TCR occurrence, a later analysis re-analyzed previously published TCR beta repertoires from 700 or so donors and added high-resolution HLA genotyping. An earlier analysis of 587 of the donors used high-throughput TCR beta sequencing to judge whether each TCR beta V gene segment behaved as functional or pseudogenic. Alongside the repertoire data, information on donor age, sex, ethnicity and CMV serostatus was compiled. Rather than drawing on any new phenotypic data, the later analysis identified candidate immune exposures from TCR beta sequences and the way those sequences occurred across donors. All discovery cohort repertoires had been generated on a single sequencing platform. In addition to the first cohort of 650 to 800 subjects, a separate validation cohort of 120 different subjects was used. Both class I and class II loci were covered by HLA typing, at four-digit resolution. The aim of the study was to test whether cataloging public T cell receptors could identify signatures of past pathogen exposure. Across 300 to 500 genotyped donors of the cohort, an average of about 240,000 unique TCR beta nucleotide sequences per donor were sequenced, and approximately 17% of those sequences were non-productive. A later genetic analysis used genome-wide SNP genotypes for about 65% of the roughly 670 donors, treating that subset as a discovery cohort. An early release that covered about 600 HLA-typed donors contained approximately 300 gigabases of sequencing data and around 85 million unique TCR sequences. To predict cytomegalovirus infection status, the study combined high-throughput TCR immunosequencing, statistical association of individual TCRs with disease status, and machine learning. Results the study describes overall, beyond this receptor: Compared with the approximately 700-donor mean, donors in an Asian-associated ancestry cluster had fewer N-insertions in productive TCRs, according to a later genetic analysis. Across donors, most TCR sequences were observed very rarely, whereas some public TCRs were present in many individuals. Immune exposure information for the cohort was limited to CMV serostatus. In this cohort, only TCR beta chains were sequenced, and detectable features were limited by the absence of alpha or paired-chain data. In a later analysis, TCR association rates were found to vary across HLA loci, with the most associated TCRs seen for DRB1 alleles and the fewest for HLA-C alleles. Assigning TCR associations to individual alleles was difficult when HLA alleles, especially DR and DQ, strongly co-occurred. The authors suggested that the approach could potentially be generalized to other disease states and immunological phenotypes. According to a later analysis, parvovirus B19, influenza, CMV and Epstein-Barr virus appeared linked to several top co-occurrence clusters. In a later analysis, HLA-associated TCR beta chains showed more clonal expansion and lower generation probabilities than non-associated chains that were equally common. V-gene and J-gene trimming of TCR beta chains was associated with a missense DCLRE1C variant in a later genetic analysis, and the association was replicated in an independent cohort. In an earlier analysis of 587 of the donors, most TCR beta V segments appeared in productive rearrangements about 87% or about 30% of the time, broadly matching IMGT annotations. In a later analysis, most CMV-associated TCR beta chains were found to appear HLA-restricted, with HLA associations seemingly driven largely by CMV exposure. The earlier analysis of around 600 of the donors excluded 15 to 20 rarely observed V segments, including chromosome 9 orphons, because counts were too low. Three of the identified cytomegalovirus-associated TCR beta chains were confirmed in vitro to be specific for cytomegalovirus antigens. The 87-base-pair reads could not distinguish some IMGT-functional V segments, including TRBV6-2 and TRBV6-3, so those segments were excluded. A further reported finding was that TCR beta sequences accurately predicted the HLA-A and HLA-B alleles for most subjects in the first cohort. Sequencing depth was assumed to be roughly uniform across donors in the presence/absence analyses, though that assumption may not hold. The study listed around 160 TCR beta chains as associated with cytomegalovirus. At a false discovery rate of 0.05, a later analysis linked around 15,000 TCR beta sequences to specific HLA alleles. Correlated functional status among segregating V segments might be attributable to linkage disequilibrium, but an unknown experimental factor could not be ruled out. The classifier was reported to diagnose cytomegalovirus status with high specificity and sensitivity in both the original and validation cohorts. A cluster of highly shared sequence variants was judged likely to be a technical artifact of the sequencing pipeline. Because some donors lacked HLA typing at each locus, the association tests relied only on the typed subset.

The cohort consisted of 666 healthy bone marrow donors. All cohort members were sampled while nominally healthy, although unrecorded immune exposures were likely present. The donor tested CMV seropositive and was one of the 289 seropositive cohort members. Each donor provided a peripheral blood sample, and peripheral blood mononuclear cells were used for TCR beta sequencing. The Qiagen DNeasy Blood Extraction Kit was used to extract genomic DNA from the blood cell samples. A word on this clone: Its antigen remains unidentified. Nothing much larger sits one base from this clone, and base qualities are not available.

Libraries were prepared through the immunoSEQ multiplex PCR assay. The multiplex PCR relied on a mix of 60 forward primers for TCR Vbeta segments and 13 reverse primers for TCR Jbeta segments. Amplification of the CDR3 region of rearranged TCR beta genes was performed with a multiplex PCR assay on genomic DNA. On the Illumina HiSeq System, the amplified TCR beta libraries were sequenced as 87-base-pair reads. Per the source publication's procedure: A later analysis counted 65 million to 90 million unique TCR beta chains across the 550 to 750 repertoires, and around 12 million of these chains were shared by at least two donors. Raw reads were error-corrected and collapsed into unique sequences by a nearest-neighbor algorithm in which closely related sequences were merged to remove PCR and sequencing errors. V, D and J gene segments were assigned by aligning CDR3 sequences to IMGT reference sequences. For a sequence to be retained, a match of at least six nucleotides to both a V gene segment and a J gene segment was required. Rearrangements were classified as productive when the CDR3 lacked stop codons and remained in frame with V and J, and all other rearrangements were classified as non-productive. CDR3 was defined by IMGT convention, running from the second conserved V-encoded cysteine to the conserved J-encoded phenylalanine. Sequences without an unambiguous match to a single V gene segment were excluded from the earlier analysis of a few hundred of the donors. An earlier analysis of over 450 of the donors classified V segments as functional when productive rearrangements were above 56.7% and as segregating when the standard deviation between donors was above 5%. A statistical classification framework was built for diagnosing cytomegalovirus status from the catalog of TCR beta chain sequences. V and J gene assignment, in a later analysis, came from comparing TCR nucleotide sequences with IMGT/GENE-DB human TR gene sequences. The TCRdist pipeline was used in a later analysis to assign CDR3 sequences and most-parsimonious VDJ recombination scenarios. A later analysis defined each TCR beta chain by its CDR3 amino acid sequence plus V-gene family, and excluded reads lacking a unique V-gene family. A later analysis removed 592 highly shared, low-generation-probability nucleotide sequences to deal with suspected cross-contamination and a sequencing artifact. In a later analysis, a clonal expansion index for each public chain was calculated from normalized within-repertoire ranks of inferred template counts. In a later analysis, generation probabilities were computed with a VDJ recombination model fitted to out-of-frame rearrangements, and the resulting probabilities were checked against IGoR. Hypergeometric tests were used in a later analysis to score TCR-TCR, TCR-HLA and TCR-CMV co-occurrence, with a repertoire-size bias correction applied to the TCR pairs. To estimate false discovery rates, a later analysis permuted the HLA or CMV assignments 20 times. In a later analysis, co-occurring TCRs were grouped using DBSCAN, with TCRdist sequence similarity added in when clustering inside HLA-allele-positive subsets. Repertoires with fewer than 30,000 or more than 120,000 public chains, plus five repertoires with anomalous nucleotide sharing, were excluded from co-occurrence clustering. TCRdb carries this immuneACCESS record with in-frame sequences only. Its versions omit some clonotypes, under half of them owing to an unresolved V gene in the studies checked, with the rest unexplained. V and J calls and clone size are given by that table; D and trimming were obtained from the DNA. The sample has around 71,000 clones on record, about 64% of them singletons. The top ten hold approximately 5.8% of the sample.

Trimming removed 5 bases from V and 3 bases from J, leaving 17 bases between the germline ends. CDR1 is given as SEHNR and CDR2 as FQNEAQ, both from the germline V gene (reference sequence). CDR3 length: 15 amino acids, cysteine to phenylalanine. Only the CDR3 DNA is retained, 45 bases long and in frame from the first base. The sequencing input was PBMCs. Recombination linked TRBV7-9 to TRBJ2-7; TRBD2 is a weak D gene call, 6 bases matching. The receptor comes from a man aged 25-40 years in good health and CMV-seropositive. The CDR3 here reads CASSATGGTYYEQYF. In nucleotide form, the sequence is TGTGCCAGCAGCGCCACTGGGGGGACCTACTACGAGCAGTACTTC.